The rows below give T cell receptor beta chains drawn from one sample of a study of blood T cell repertoires in COVID-19. Sequencing was performed with immunoSEQ multiplex PCR; in TCRdb, only in-frame clones are kept and a portion is missing. The table records 88,000 or so clones, over 70% of them present only once. The sequenced sample was peripheral blood. These receptors came from a man in his sixties with acute or convalescent COVID-19. Each CDR3 is given with its conserved first and last residue. Fields, in order: clone size, J gene, D gene, V gene, CDR3 DNA, CDR3 protein. A D gene is named only where the DNA matches it firmly. Some rows mark clone size as missing; the rest say once, few, many or name a class of expanded clone.

clone size: -; J gene: TRBJ1-6; D gene: -; V gene: TRBV6-6; CDR3 DNA: TGTGCCAGCAACCCCGGCGGGGGAGCATATAATTCACCCCTCCACTTT; CDR3 protein: CASNPGGGAYNSPLHF
clone size: -; J gene: TRBJ2-7; D gene: TRBD2; V gene: TRBV7-7; CDR3 DNA: TGTGCTAGCAGCCCCGGGCGGGAGCTCTACGAGCAGTACTTC; CDR3 protein: CASSPGRELYEQYF
clone size: -; J gene: TRBJ1-2; D gene: TRBD1; V gene: TRBV9; CDR3 DNA: TGTGCCAGCAGCGGGCTACAGGGGGCGCGGGACTATGGCTACACCTTC; CDR3 protein: CASSGLQGARDYGYTF
clone size: -; J gene: TRBJ2-3; D gene: TRBD2; V gene: TRBV19; CDR3 DNA: TGTGCCAGTAGTCTAGCGGGGGGCGTTTTGAATACGCAGTATTTT; CDR3 protein: CASSLAGGVLNTQYF
clone size: -; J gene: TRBJ1-1; D gene: -; V gene: TRBV28; CDR3 DNA: TGTGCCAGCAGTTTCCCCCAACAGGGGAACACTGAAGCTTTCTTT; CDR3 protein: CASSFPQQGNTEAFF
clone size: -; J gene: TRBJ1-5; D gene: -; V gene: TRBV29-1; CDR3 DNA: TGCAGCGTCTTGCAGGGGCTCAATCAGCCCCAGCATTTT; CDR3 protein: CSVLQGLNQPQHF
clone size: -; J gene: TRBJ2-1; D gene: -; V gene: TRBV10-3; CDR3 DNA: TGTGCCATCAGTGAGGATATCTTAGCAGAGTCCTACAATGAGCAGTTCTTC; CDR3 protein: CAISEDILAESYNEQFF
clone size: -; J gene: TRBJ2-7; D gene: -; V gene: TRBV18; CDR3 DNA: TGTGCCAGCTCACTGGGTGCCCCTAAAAACTACTACGAGCAGTACTTC; CDR3 protein: CASSLGAPKNYYEQYF
clone size: -; J gene: TRBJ1-3; D gene: -; V gene: TRBV7-2; CDR3 DNA: TGTGCCAGCAGCTTAGTTGGGGGGTTCGACTCTGGAAACACCATATATTTT; CDR3 protein: CASSLVGGFDSGNTIYF
clone size: -; J gene: TRBJ2-5; D gene: -; V gene: TRBV5-5; CDR3 DNA: TGTGCCAGCAGTCTACTCGCCAATCAAGAGACCCAGTACTTC; CDR3 protein: CASSLLANQETQYF
clone size: -; J gene: TRBJ2-7; D gene: -; V gene: TRBV19; CDR3 DNA: TGTGCCAGTAGTGCGGGGCTATACATCTACGAGCAGTACTTC; CDR3 protein: CASSAGLYIYEQYF
clone size: -; J gene: TRBJ1-5; D gene: TRBD1; V gene: TRBV19; CDR3 DNA: TGTGCCAGTAGTAGGGGACAGTTCTATCAGCCCCAGCATTTT; CDR3 protein: CASSRGQFYQPQHF
clone size: -; J gene: TRBJ1-1; D gene: TRBD1; V gene: TRBV6-2/TRBV6-3; CDR3 DNA: TGTGCCAGCAGTTATATGGACAGGGAAAAAATTGAAGCTTTCTTT; CDR3 protein: CASSYMDREKIEAFF
clone size: -; J gene: TRBJ2-1; D gene: -; V gene: TRBV5-5; CDR3 DNA: TGTGCCAGCAGCCGAAGCCCGGGCAATGAGCAGTTCTTC; CDR3 protein: CASSRSPGNEQFF
clone size: -; J gene: TRBJ2-6; D gene: -; V gene: TRBV7-2; CDR3 DNA: TGTGCCAGCACCCCGCAGGGCCGGAGCTCTGGGGCCAACGTCCTGACTTTC; CDR3 protein: CASTPQGRSSGANVLTF
clone size: few; J gene: TRBJ1-2; D gene: -; V gene: TRBV5-4; CDR3 DNA: TGTGCCAGCAGCAACGACAGAGGACAGTATGGCTACACCTTC; CDR3 protein: CASSNDRGQYGYTF
clone size: few; J gene: TRBJ1-6; D gene: -; V gene: TRBV5-6; CDR3 DNA: TGTGCCAGCAGCCCCTGGGCCGACGACCCGAATTCACCCCTCCACTTT; CDR3 protein: CASSPWADDPNSPLHF
clone size: -; J gene: TRBJ1-5; D gene: TRBD1; V gene: TRBV28; CDR3 DNA: TGTGCCAGCAGCTCCCGCGGGAGGGGGCGTTTTCAGCCCCAGCATTTT; CDR3 protein: CASSSRGRGRFQPQHF
clone size: -; J gene: TRBJ2-7; D gene: TRBD1; V gene: TRBV5-4; CDR3 DNA: TGTGCCAGCAGCCCTAACAGGGGGCCCTACGAGCAGTACTTC; CDR3 protein: CASSPNRGPYEQYF
clone size: few; J gene: TRBJ2-7; D gene: -; V gene: TRBV18; CDR3 DNA: TGTGCCAGCTCAGAGACAGGTTCCTACGAGCAGTACTTC; CDR3 protein: CASSETGSYEQYF
clone size: -; J gene: TRBJ2-7; D gene: TRBD1; V gene: TRBV19; CDR3 DNA: TGTGCCAGTAGCTGGGTGCCTCTCGGGACAGGGGTCTACGAGCAGTACTTC; CDR3 protein: CASSWVPLGTGVYEQYF
clone size: -; J gene: TRBJ2-7; D gene: TRBD2; V gene: TRBV24-1; CDR3 DNA: TGTGCCACCAGTGACTCGACGACTACTAGCGGGAGAATCTACGAGCAGTACTTC; CDR3 protein: CATSDSTTTSGRIYEQYF
clone size: -; J gene: TRBJ2-3; D gene: -; V gene: TRBV7-2; CDR3 DNA: TGTGCCAGCAGCTTAATGCGGCACACAGATACGCAGTATTTT; CDR3 protein: CASSLMRHTDTQYF